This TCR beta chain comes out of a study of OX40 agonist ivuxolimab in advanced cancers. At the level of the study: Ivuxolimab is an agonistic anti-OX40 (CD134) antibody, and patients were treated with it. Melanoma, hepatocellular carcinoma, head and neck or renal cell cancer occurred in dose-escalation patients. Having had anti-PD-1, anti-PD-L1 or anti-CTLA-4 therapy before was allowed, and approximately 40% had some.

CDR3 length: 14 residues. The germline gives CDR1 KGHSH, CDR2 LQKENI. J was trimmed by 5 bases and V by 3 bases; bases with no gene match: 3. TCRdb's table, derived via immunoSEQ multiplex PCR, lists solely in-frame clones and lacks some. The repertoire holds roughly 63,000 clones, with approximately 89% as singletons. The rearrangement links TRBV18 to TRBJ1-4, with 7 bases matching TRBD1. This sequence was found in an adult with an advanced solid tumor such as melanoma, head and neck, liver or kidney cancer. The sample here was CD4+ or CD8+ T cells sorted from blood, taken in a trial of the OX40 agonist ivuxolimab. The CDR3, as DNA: TGTGCCAGCTCACCGGGGGACAGCAATGAAAAACTGTTTTTT. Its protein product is CASSPGDSNEKLFF.